The 31 T cell receptor beta chains reported below all come from one sample, sequenced in a study of beta chain features in type 1 diabetes. The study reverse transcribed the entire isolated RNA, so it sequenced expressed TCRB transcripts. Profiled with immunoSEQ multiplex PCR; TCRdb holds only in-frame clones, not every one. The sample includes hundreds of thousands of clones, about 30% of them seen just once. Input material: naive CD4+ T cells from blood. Every receptor here comes from a man younger than 35 in good health.

Only a few counts were recorded for this clone. This sequence joins TRBV29-1 and TRBJ1-4; a weak D match, TRBD1 (5 bases). CDR3 size: 13 residues. CDR1 is SQVTM and CDR2 is ANQGSEA in the germline V gene. The germline V and J ends were trimmed by 7 bases and 7 bases, with 16 bases remaining between them. The CDR3 reads CSAAGGSGEKLFF. The DNA for the CDR3 is TGCAGCGCGGCTGGGGGATCGGGTGAAAAACTGTTTTTT.

This clone appeared once. The chain employs TRBV7-2 and TRBJ2-5; TRBD1 aligns across 8 bases. CDR1 is SGHTA and CDR2 is FQGNSA in the germline V gene. The CDR3 has 16 amino acids. With 5 bases clipped from V and 8 bases from J, the junction kept 16 bases outside the gene matches. For the CDR3, the DNA is TGTGCCAGCAGCCTCGGGACAGGAACACTCCAAGGTACCCAGTACTTC. Amino acids: CASSLGTGTLQGTQYF.

The rearrangement links TRBV30 to TRBJ2-5, with TRBD1 identical over 7 bases. The CDR3 length is 14 residues. V gave up 3 bases and J gave up 4 bases; unmatched junction bases: 8. Germline values: CDR1 GTSNPN, CDR2 SVGIG (reference sequence). As DNA, the CDR3 is TGTGCCTGGAGCCCAGACAGGGTGGGAGAGACCCAGTACTTC. Translating gives CAWSPDRVGETQYF.

The chain uses TRBV29-1 and TRBJ2-1, with a tentative D call TRBD2 (6 bases). This CDR3 has 15 amino acids. The germline V gene encodes CDR1 SQVTM and CDR2 ANQGSEA. The ends were cut back, 3 bases at V and 4 bases at J, with 16 bases in the middle. The CDR3 is CSVDGRGEVYNEQFF. The CDR3 DNA is TGCAGCGTTGATGGACGTGGGGAGGTATACAATGAGCAGTTCTTC.

This clone was detected a few times. The chain combines TRBV2 with TRBJ2-1; the D gene is possibly TRBD1 (5 bases). The ends were cut back, 4 bases at V and 10 bases at J, with 23 bases in the middle. The V gene's germline CDR1 is SNHLY and CDR2 FYNNEI. The CDR3 contains 16 residues. The CDR3 sequence is CASSGPGKIADMEQFF. CDR3 in DNA: TGTGCCAGCAGTGGACCAGGGAAAATCGCTGATATGGAGCAGTTCTTC.

The rearrangement uses TRBV5-1 and TRBJ2-1; D might be TRBD2 (6 bases). This CDR3 is built from 15 residues. From germline, CDR1 is SGHRS and CDR2 YFSETQ. V lost 1 base and J lost 7, with 15 bases in between. CDR3 nucleotide sequence: TGCGCCAGCAGCTTGCCCTCGGGAGTGCGGAATGAGCAGTTCTTC. Its translation is CASSLPSGVRNEQFF.

This chain uses TRBV14 with TRBJ2-7; tentatively, D is TRBD2 (5 bases). Trimming removed 0 bases at V and 7 bases at J, with 13 bases between. CDR3 length equals 14 residues. Germline V lookup: CDR1 SGHDN, CDR2 FVKESK. CDR3 sequence: CASSQEGHPGEQYF. CDR3 nucleotides: TGTGCCAGCAGCCAAGAGGGCCACCCGGGGGAGCAGTACTTC.

The J gene is TRBJ2-5, the V gene TRBV5-4; 9 bases line up with TRBD2. V lost 3 bases to trimming and J lost 1 base; unmatched junction nucleotides: 4. CDR3 size: 15 residues. Germline loops: CDR1 SGHNT, CDR2 YYREEE (reference sequence). The CDR3 nucleotides read TGTGCCAGCAGCTCGGGACTAGCTCCCCAAGAGACCCAGTACTTC. It codes for CASSSGLAPQETQYF.

This chain joins TRBV25-1 and TRBJ2-5; D possibly uses TRBD1 or TRBD2 (6 bases each). CDR1 is MGHDK and CDR2 is SYGVNS in the germline V gene. The CDR3 consists of 14 residues. Trimming shortened V by 6 bases and J by 1 base, and 12 bases separated the two germline ends. The CDR3 DNA follows: TGTGCCAGCAGCCGGGGGCAGACCCAAGAGACCCAGTACTTC. Its translation is CASSRGQTQETQYF.

The V call is TRBV28, the J call TRBJ2-7; D perhaps matches TRBD1 (5 bases). The CDR3 contains 15 residues. V shed 7 bases and J shed 5 bases, with 21 bases lying between them. CDR1 is MDHEN and CDR2 is SYDVKM in the germline V gene. In DNA form, the CDR3 reads TGTGCCAGCACCGCACCAGGGCGAAGTCCCCACGAGCAGTACTTC. Its protein product is CASTAPGRSPHEQYF.

This clone was detected only a few times. This sequence joins TRBV7-2 and TRBJ2-5, with D tentatively TRBD2 (6 bases). The CDR3 contains 17 residues. The ends were cut back, 1 base at V and 0 bases at J, with 15 bases in the middle. Germline CDR1 SGHTA, CDR2 FQGNSA. The CDR3 nucleotides are TGTGCCAGCAGCTTAGTAGGGACTGAGCTGTACCAAGAGACCCAGTACTTC. Translating gives CASSLVGTELYQETQYF.

This clone was seen only a few times. The same CDR3 arises from other DNA sequences in this sample as well. The gene calls are TRBV30 and TRBJ1-2; D is unresolved. The CDR3 has 12 amino acids. Trimming removed 3 bases at V and 4 bases at J, with 9 bases between. Germline CDR1 reads GTSNPN; CDR2 reads SVGIG (reference sequence). DNA of the CDR3: TGTGCCTGGAGCGACTCCTTCTATGGCTACACCTTC. Its translation is CAWSDSFYGYTF.

This clone was seen a handful of times. The gene calls are TRBV2 and TRBJ2-5, with a tentative D call TRBD2 (5 bases). The CDR3 runs 15 residues. V dropped 0 bases and J dropped 0 bases, with 8 bases sitting between them. The germline gives CDR1 SNHLY, CDR2 FYNNEI. This CDR3 is CASSEAGLNQETQYF. CDR3 in DNA: TGTGCCAGCAGTGAAGCTGGACTGAACCAAGAGACCCAGTACTTC.

The gene calls are TRBV18 and TRBJ2-5, with D hard to call. Trimming took 6 bases from V and 1 from J, leaving 12 bases between them. From germline, CDR1 is KGHSH and CDR2 LQKENI. The CDR3 covers 14 residues. The CDR3 sequence: CASSPARFQETQYF. The CDR3 nucleotides read TGTGCCAGCTCCCCGGCACGGTTCCAAGAGACCCAGTACTTC.

The chain carries TRBV6-1 and TRBJ2-3, with D tentatively TRBD2 (6 bases). Trimming stripped 3 bases from V and 2 bases from J, with 12 bases between. The CDR3 runs to 15 residues. Germline CDR1 MNHNS, CDR2 SASEGT. The CDR3 DNA follows: TGTGCCAGCAGTGATAGCCTAGCGTCCACAGATACGCAGTATTTT. Amino acid sequence: CASSDSLASTDTQYF.

The chain is built from TRBV4-3 and TRBJ2-1; D not resolved. Trimming left V 0 bases short and J 9 bases short, with 6 bases between. CDR1 is LGHNA, CDR2 YSLEER, per germline. CDR3 length: 12 residues. CDR3 sequence (DNA): TGCGCCAGCAGCCAAGATACCGCTGAGCAGTTCTTC. Translation gives CASSQDTAEQFF.

In this sample, this clone turned up a few times. The chain joins TRBV14 to TRBJ2-6; no clear D gene. Trimming removed 3 bases from V and 0 bases from J, with 9 bases in between. Looked up from germline, CDR1 is SGHDN and CDR2 is FVKESK. The CDR3 totals 16 residues. The CDR3 DNA follows: TGTGCCAGCAGCCATCGAGGCTCCTCTGGGGCCAACGTCCTGACTTTC. Protein: CASSHRGSSGANVLTF.

In this sample, this clone turned up a few times. The chain recombines TRBV25-1 with TRBJ1-1; tentatively, D is TRBD1 (5 bases). V lost 6 bases and J lost 0, with 11 bases in between. From germline, CDR1 is MGHDK and CDR2 SYGVNS. The CDR3 extends over 14 amino acids. The CDR3 DNA sequence: TGTGCCAGCAGACCGGGACGGCTGAACACTGAAGCTTTCTTT. Amino acids: CASRPGRLNTEAFF.

The rearrangement links TRBV15 to TRBJ1-2, with D hard to call. V dropped 6 bases and J dropped 0 bases, with 11 bases sitting between them. The CDR3 is 14 residues long. Germline V gene lookup returns CDR1 LNHNV and CDR2 YYDKDF (reference sequence). The CDR3 nucleotides read TGTGCCACCAGTCTGGAAAGGGCTAACTATGGCTACACCTTC. This sequence encodes CATSLERANYGYTF.

The chain employs TRBV30 and TRBJ2-6; D is ambiguous. This CDR3 region has 13 residues. Trimming cost V 8 bases and J 0 bases, with 8 bases left between them. The V gene's germline CDR1 is GTSNPN and CDR2 SVGIG (reference sequence). The CDR3 spells CARRNSGANVLTF. CDR3 nucleotides: TGTGCCCGCCGCAACTCTGGGGCCAACGTCCTGACTTTC.

The rearrangement uses TRBV28 and TRBJ2-1, with a tentative D call TRBD1 (6 bases). Germline V lookup: CDR1 MDHEN, CDR2 SYDVKM. This CDR3 comprises 15 residues. V lost 3 bases, J lost 10 bases, and 19 bases lay in between. The CDR3 bases are TGTGCCAGCAGTTTCCAACAGGGCACCAAAGTGGAGCAGTTCTTC. It codes for CASSFQQGTKVEQFF.

The V gene is TRBV18, the J gene TRBJ2-1, with 9 bases aligning to TRBD2. This CDR3 has 15 residues. Germline V CDR1 and CDR2: KGHSH, LQKENI. The trim removed 2 bases at V and 8 bases at J, leaving 7 bases unmatched. The CDR3 protein is CASSPTTSGFDEQFF. DNA for the CDR3: TGTGCCAGCTCACCAACCACTAGCGGGTTCGATGAGCAGTTCTTC.

This rearrangement joins TRBV9 to TRBJ1-2, with D possibly TRBD1 on 6 matching bases. V was pared by 2 bases and J by 6 bases, with 14 bases between. The CDR3 spans 14 residues. Per the germline V gene, CDR1 is SGDLS and CDR2 is YYNGEE. The CDR3 spells CASSVGAGDNGYTF. The CDR3 DNA sequence: TGTGCCAGCAGCGTTGGGGCAGGGGACAATGGCTACACCTTC.

This clone appeared a few times. This sequence joins TRBV30 and TRBJ1-3; D is ambiguous. In germline, CDR1 is GTSNPN, CDR2 SVGIG (reference sequence). CDR3 size: 14 residues. The V gene lost 1 base and the J gene lost 3 bases, with 10 bases spanning the gap. The CDR3 reads CAWSGPGDGNTIYF. The DNA for the CDR3 is TGTGCCTGGAGTGGACCGGGCGATGGAAACACCATATATTTT.

This clone showed up just a few times. This chain joins TRBV7-2 and TRBJ2-5; D is perhaps TRBD1 (5 bases). The germline V gene has CDR1 SGHTA and CDR2 FQGNSA. The CDR3 covers 16 residues. V lost 0 bases, J lost 2 bases, and 13 bases lay in between. DNA of the CDR3: TGTGCCAGCAGCTTAGCGATAGGGGCTACTCAAGAGACCCAGTACTTC. It specifies CASSLAIGATQETQYF.

This clone was seen only a few times. V usage is TRBV16 and J usage is TRBJ2-7; D unclear. V was trimmed by 4 bases and J by 1 base, leaving 11 bases between them. Per germline, CDR1 KGHSY and CDR2 FQNENV. CDR3 length equals 14 residues. CDR3 nucleotide sequence: TGTGCCAGCAGCCCTTCGGGCCTTTCCTACGAGCAGTACTTC. This encodes CASSPSGLSYEQYF.

The chain joins TRBV7-2 to TRBJ2-3; D remains ambiguous. V was shortened by 5 bases and J by 2 bases, with 11 bases between the two germline ends. This CDR3 is 14 amino acids long. Germline loops: CDR1 SGHTA, CDR2 FQGNSA. The CDR3 nucleotides read TGTGCCAGCAGCCAAATGTCCTACACAGATACGCAGTATTTT. Its translation: CASSQMSYTDTQYF.

The chain recombines TRBV29-1 with TRBJ2-1; the D is unclear. This CDR3 is built from 15 residues. Germline-derived CDR1 and CDR2 are SQVTM and ANQGSEA. V was cut by 3 bases and J by 6 bases, with 18 bases left in between. The CDR3 here is CSVETRLIGPNEQFF. The CDR3 bases are TGCAGCGTTGAGACGCGCTTGATCGGACCCAATGAGCAGTTCTTC.

This chain uses TRBV7-8 with TRBJ1-1; D is unresolved. V lost 3 bases, J lost 5 bases, and 10 bases lay in between. This CDR3 comprises 13 residues. In germline, CDR1 is SGHVS, CDR2 FQNEAQ. The CDR3 nucleotides read TGTGCCAGCAGCTTGGGCAGGCAAACTGAAGCTTTCTTT. This codes for CASSLGRQTEAFF. The entire variable domain, with the rest obtained from reference TRBV7-8 and TRBJ1-1, is as follows: GAGVSQSPRYKVAKRGQDVALRCDPISGHVSLFWYQQALGQGPEFLTYFQNEAQLDKSGLPSDRFFAERPEGSVSTLKIQRTQQEDSAVYLCASSLGRQTEAFFGQGTRLTVV.

The V and J genes are TRBV5-1 and TRBJ2-3; 7 bases fit TRBD1. CDR3 length equals 19 residues. Losses at the gene ends were 4 bases for V and 0 bases for J; bases not matched to a gene: 17. Germline CDR1 SGHRS, CDR2 YFSETQ. CDR3 region: CASSQNPGQLTSSTDTQYF. The CDR3 nucleotides are TGCGCCAGCAGCCAAAACCCGGGACAGTTAACTTCTAGCACAGATACGCAGTATTTT.

This chain joins TRBV9 and TRBJ2-2; tentative D call: TRBD2 (6 bases). CDR3 size: 14 residues. V gave up 10 bases and J gave up 9 bases, with 22 bases separating them. Germline CDR1 and CDR2: SGDLS and YYNGEE. The CDR3 nucleotides are TGTGCCCCCTACTTAGCGGAGGATATCAGGGAGCTGTTTTTT. Amino acid sequence: CAPYLAEDIRELFF. The full variable domain, its missing parts supplied by reference TRBV9 and TRBJ2-2, is DSGVTQTPKHLITATGQRVTLRCSPRSGDLSVYWYQQSLDQGLQFLIQYYNGEERAKGNILERFSAQQFPDLHSELNLSSLELGDSALYFCAPYLAEDIRELFFGEGSRLTVL.